This is a list of T cell receptor beta chains from one sample in a study of blood T cell repertoires in COVID-19. Measured with immunoSEQ multiplex PCR; TCRdb has only the in-frame clones, and not every one. This sample yields around 97,000 clones, of which roughly nine tenths are seen a single time; roughly 3% belongs to the top ten. Sequencing was done on a sample of peripheral blood. These receptors all come from a man over 45 in a cohort sampled during active COVID-19. Each CDR3 is given with its conserved first and last residue. Fields, in order: clone size, J gene, V gene, D gene, CDR3 protein, CDR3 DNA. A D gene is named only where the DNA matches it firmly. Size tells how often a clone was seen (once, few, many) or the class of an expanded clone, and some rows leave it out.

abundance: once; j_gene: TRBJ2-7; v_gene: TRBV15; d_gene: .; CDR3aa: CATSRGGEGAHEQYF; CDR3nt: TGTGCCACCAGCAGAGGTGGTGAAGGGGCCCACGAGCAGTACTTC
abundance: .; j_gene: TRBJ1-2; v_gene: TRBV5-1; d_gene: TRBD1; CDR3aa: CASSLAQTGVGYTF; CDR3nt: TGCGCCAGCAGCTTGGCCCAGACAGGGGTCGGCTACACCTTC
abundance: .; j_gene: TRBJ2-3; v_gene: TRBV5-4; d_gene: TRBD2; CDR3aa: CASSHERGGRVDTQYF; CDR3nt: TGTGCCAGCAGCCATGAGCGGGGGGGCCGCGTGGATACGCAGTATTTT
abundance: .; j_gene: TRBJ1-2; v_gene: TRBV5-6; d_gene: .; CDR3aa: CASSLEPGQFNYGYTF; CDR3nt: TGTGCCAGCAGCTTGGAGCCTGGACAGTTTAACTATGGCTACACCTTC
abundance: .; j_gene: TRBJ1-2; v_gene: TRBV9; d_gene: .; CDR3aa: CASSVTNDRFNYGYTF; CDR3nt: TGTGCCAGCAGCGTAACCAACGACAGGTTTAACTATGGCTACACCTTC
abundance: .; j_gene: TRBJ1-2; v_gene: TRBV19; d_gene: TRBD1; CDR3aa: CASSSWDSADYGYTF; CDR3nt: TGTGCCAGTAGTTCATGGGACAGTGCGGACTATGGCTACACCTTC
abundance: .; j_gene: TRBJ2-1; v_gene: TRBV5-1; d_gene: .; CDR3aa: CASSLAPEEYSRFF; CDR3nt: TGCGCCAGCAGCTTGGCCCCGGAGGAGTATTCAAGGTTCTTC
abundance: .; j_gene: TRBJ2-1; v_gene: TRBV9; d_gene: TRBD2; CDR3aa: CASRPAGGGYNEQFF; CDR3nt: TGTGCCAGCAGACCAGCGGGGGGAGGATACAATGAGCAGTTCTTC
abundance: .; j_gene: TRBJ1-1; v_gene: TRBV6-2/TRBV6-3; d_gene: .; CDR3aa: CASSPPTTWNTEAFF; CDR3nt: TGTGCCAGCAGTCCCCCAACCACTTGGAACACTGAAGCTTTCTTT
abundance: .; j_gene: TRBJ2-1; v_gene: TRBV5-1; d_gene: TRBD2; CDR3aa: CASSSELAGALLSEQFF; CDR3nt: TGCGCCAGCAGCTCCGAACTAGCGGGGGCCCTTCTGAGTGAGCAGTTCTTC
abundance: .; j_gene: TRBJ2-1; v_gene: TRBV7-2; d_gene: .; CDR3aa: CASSLAALYNEQFF; CDR3nt: TGTGCCAGCAGCTTAGCGGCCTTATACAATGAGCAGTTCTTC
abundance: .; j_gene: TRBJ2-1; v_gene: TRBV5-1; d_gene: .; CDR3aa: CASRVTDSNSEQFF; CDR3nt: TGCGCCAGCAGAGTTACGGACAGTAACAGTGAGCAGTTCTTC
abundance: .; j_gene: TRBJ1-2; v_gene: TRBV10-2; d_gene: TRBD1; CDR3aa: CASSDGQVYGYTF; CDR3nt: TGCGCCAGCTCTGACGGACAGGTCTATGGCTACACCTTC
abundance: .; j_gene: TRBJ2-1; v_gene: TRBV28; d_gene: .; CDR3aa: CASSSSIREQFF; CDR3nt: TGTGCCAGCAGCTCTAGTATTCGGGAGCAGTTCTTC
abundance: .; j_gene: TRBJ2-3; v_gene: TRBV21-1; d_gene: .; CDR3aa: CASSKAQGPPPVRDTQYF; CDR3nt: TGTGCCAGCAGCAAAGCGCAGGGGCCTCCCCCGGTAAGAGATACGCAGTATTTT
abundance: .; j_gene: TRBJ2-3; v_gene: TRBV2; d_gene: .; CDR3aa: CASSEGDTDTQYF; CDR3nt: TGTGCCAGCAGTGAGGGAGACACAGATACGCAGTATTTT
abundance: .; j_gene: TRBJ1-2; v_gene: TRBV5-4; d_gene: TRBD1; CDR3aa: CASSHGQGVARGYTF; CDR3nt: TGTGCCAGCAGCCATGGACAGGGGGTGGCTAGGGGCTACACCTTC
abundance: .; j_gene: TRBJ1-4; v_gene: TRBV4-2; d_gene: .; CDR3aa: CASSNTGWDEKLFF; CDR3nt: TGTGCCAGCAGCAACACCGGGTGGGATGAAAAACTGTTTTTT
abundance: .; j_gene: TRBJ1-4; v_gene: TRBV11-1; d_gene: TRBD1; CDR3aa: CASSGDRVRNEKLFF; CDR3nt: TGTGCCAGCAGCGGAGACAGGGTCCGAAATGAAAAACTGTTTTTT
abundance: .; j_gene: TRBJ2-3; v_gene: TRBV5-1; d_gene: TRBD2; CDR3aa: CASSPASGGSTDTQYF; CDR3nt: TGCGCCAGCAGCCCCGCTAGCGGGGGTTCGACAGATACGCAGTATTTT
abundance: .; j_gene: TRBJ2-5; v_gene: TRBV28; d_gene: TRBD2; CDR3aa: CASRTSGGPEETQYF; CDR3nt: TGTGCCAGCAGGACTAGCGGGGGGCCGGAAGAGACCCAGTACTTC
abundance: once; j_gene: TRBJ1-4; v_gene: TRBV4-1; d_gene: .; CDR3aa: CASSQDLGGGGEKLFF; CDR3nt: TGCGCCAGCAGCCAAGATCTAGGAGGAGGCGGTGAAAAACTGTTTTTT
abundance: .; j_gene: TRBJ2-7; v_gene: TRBV24-1; d_gene: .; CDR3aa: CATSDGGNYEQYF; CDR3nt: TGTGCCACCAGTGATGGAGGAAACTACGAGCAGTACTTC
abundance: .; j_gene: TRBJ1-1; v_gene: TRBV12-5; d_gene: .; CDR3aa: CASGRQANTEAFF; CDR3nt: TGTGCTAGTGGACGACAGGCAAACACTGAAGCTTTCTTT
abundance: .; j_gene: TRBJ2-7; v_gene: TRBV27; d_gene: .; CDR3aa: CASSLNGGIGSYEQYF; CDR3nt: TGTGCCAGCAGTTTAAACGGAGGGATCGGCTCCTACGAGCAGTACTTC
abundance: .; j_gene: TRBJ2-1; v_gene: TRBV6-2/TRBV6-3; d_gene: TRBD1; CDR3aa: CASSKGQGWADEQFF; CDR3nt: TGTGCCAGCAGTAAGGGACAGGGGTGGGCGGATGAGCAGTTCTTC
abundance: once; j_gene: TRBJ2-2; v_gene: TRBV10-2; d_gene: .; CDR3aa: CASSELTGTGELFF; CDR3nt: TGCGCCAGCAGTGAGCTCACAGGCACCGGGGAGCTGTTTTTT
abundance: .; j_gene: TRBJ1-3; v_gene: TRBV5-1; d_gene: .; CDR3aa: CASSPQGTGNTIYF; CDR3nt: TGCGCCAGCAGCCCACAGGGAACCGGAAACACCATATATTTT
abundance: .; j_gene: TRBJ1-5; v_gene: TRBV12-5; d_gene: .; CDR3aa: CASGARSNQPQHF; CDR3nt: TGTGCTAGTGGTGCGCGGAGCAATCAGCCCCAGCATTTT
abundance: many; j_gene: TRBJ1-2; v_gene: TRBV7-9; d_gene: .; CDR3aa: CASSPGLSTGYTF; CDR3nt: TGTGCCAGCAGCCCGGGACTGTCTACTGGCTACACCTTC
abundance: .; j_gene: TRBJ2-2; v_gene: TRBV10-3; d_gene: .; CDR3aa: CAISERGGLIGELFF; CDR3nt: TGTGCCATCAGTGAGAGGGGGGGCCTTATCGGGGAGCTGTTTTTT
abundance: .; j_gene: TRBJ2-2; v_gene: TRBV3-1/TRBV3-2; d_gene: TRBD1; CDR3aa: CASSQGGQGWAGELFF; CDR3nt: TGTGCCAGCAGCCAAGGCGGACAGGGATGGGCCGGGGAGCTGTTTTTT
abundance: .; j_gene: TRBJ1-1; v_gene: TRBV18; d_gene: .; CDR3aa: CASSPPAGGRTEAFF; CDR3nt: TGTGCCAGCTCACCACCCGCGGGGGGCAGGACTGAAGCTTTCTTT
abundance: .; j_gene: TRBJ2-3; v_gene: TRBV6-5; d_gene: TRBD1; CDR3aa: CASSTDRVNTDTQYF; CDR3nt: TGTGCCAGCAGCACCGACAGGGTCAACACAGATACGCAGTATTTT
abundance: .; j_gene: TRBJ1-3; v_gene: TRBV18; d_gene: .; CDR3aa: CASSPSPVFGNTIYF; CDR3nt: TGTGCCAGCTCACCATCCCCGGTTTTTGGAAACACCATATATTTT
abundance: once; j_gene: TRBJ2-3; v_gene: TRBV11-3; d_gene: .; CDR3aa: CASSRGWGTDTQYF; CDR3nt: TGTGCCAGCAGCAGGGGATGGGGCACAGATACGCAGTATTTT
abundance: .; j_gene: TRBJ1-1; v_gene: TRBV3-1/TRBV3-2; d_gene: TRBD1; CDR3aa: CASSLRTGGTNTEAFF; CDR3nt: TGTGCCAGCAGCCTCCGGACAGGGGGCACGAACACTGAAGCTTTCTTT
abundance: .; j_gene: TRBJ2-5; v_gene: TRBV2; d_gene: TRBD2; CDR3aa: CASSRWTSETQYF; CDR3nt: TGTGCCAGCAGTAGGTGGACTAGTGAGACCCAGTACTTC
abundance: .; j_gene: TRBJ1-1; v_gene: TRBV5-6; d_gene: .; CDR3aa: CASSLGGLNTEAFF; CDR3nt: TGTGCCAGCAGCTTGGGGGGGCTGAACACTGAAGCTTTCTTT
abundance: .; j_gene: TRBJ1-3; v_gene: TRBV28; d_gene: TRBD1; CDR3aa: CASSSGQANTIYF; CDR3nt: TGTGCCAGCAGTTCGGGACAGGCCAACACCATATATTTT
abundance: .; j_gene: TRBJ1-1; v_gene: TRBV6-2/TRBV6-3; d_gene: TRBD1; CDR3aa: CASRPGQGRVTEAFF; CDR3nt: TGTGCCAGCAGACCTGGACAGGGACGGGTCACTGAAGCTTTCTTT
abundance: .; j_gene: TRBJ1-5; v_gene: TRBV12-1; d_gene: .; CDR3aa: CASSGTGNSNQPQHF; CDR3nt: TGTGCCAGCAGCGGGACAGGGAATAGCAATCAGCCCCAGCATTTT
abundance: .; j_gene: TRBJ2-7; v_gene: TRBV6-2/TRBV6-3; d_gene: .; CDR3aa: CASSRRGGEQYF; CDR3nt: TGTGCCAGCAGTCGCAGGGGTGGCGAGCAGTACTTC
abundance: few; j_gene: TRBJ1-6; v_gene: TRBV19; d_gene: .; CDR3aa: CASSILGSSYNSPLHF; CDR3nt: TGTGCCAGTAGTATCCTGGGGAGCTCCTATAATTCACCCCTCCACTTT
abundance: .; j_gene: TRBJ2-3; v_gene: TRBV29-1; d_gene: TRBD1; CDR3aa: CSVEGEGTGWDTQYF; CDR3nt: TGCAGCGTTGAAGGAGAAGGGACAGGGTGGGATACGCAGTATTTT
abundance: .; j_gene: TRBJ1-2; v_gene: TRBV6-5; d_gene: .; CDR3aa: CASRRVDYGYTF; CDR3nt: TGTGCCAGCAGGAGGGTTGACTATGGCTACACCTTC
abundance: .; j_gene: TRBJ1-2; v_gene: TRBV24-1; d_gene: TRBD1; CDR3aa: CATSDRQGRDYGYTF; CDR3nt: TGTGCCACCAGTGATCGACAGGGGAGAGACTATGGCTACACCTTC
abundance: .; j_gene: TRBJ2-1; v_gene: TRBV10-3; d_gene: TRBD2; CDR3aa: CAISRTSGVNEQFF; CDR3nt: TGTGCCATCAGTCGGACTAGCGGGGTTAATGAGCAGTTCTTC
abundance: .; j_gene: TRBJ1-6; v_gene: TRBV6-2/TRBV6-3; d_gene: TRBD1; CDR3aa: CASSSGTAYNSPLHF; CDR3nt: TGTGCCAGCAGTTCCGGGACAGCCTATAATTCACCCCTCCACTTT
abundance: .; j_gene: TRBJ2-7; v_gene: TRBV19; d_gene: .; CDR3aa: CASSIEGGTYEQYF; CDR3nt: TGTGCCAGTAGTATAGAGGGGGGAACCTACGAGCAGTACTTC
abundance: .; j_gene: TRBJ2-1; v_gene: TRBV7-2; d_gene: TRBD2; CDR3aa: CASSLRTSGGANEQFF; CDR3nt: TGTGCCAGCAGCCTACGGACTAGCGGGGGGGCCAATGAGCAGTTCTTC